The following is a T cell receptor (beta chain) sequence with its context. As yet, its antigen is unknown. Primers for the PCR totalled 60 Vbeta and 13 Jbeta. Method: immunoSEQ multiplex PCR; TCRdb's copy keeps in-frame clones and lacks some. This table has around 160,000 clones, approximately 85% appearing once. This specimen comes from a study of cytomegalovirus exposure and HLA in healthy donors. Study background: From 170 million or so T cells, an earlier analysis saw 117 million unique TCR beta sequences.

Though nominally healthy at sampling, donors likely had unrecorded immune exposures. This CDR3 has 13 amino acids. Germline assignment: CDR1 LGHNT and CDR2 FRNRAP. V was clipped by 3 bases and J by 4 bases, with 7 bases between them. Whole-study results and caveats: Despite most TCR sequences being rare, some public TCRs occurred in many donors. Later analysis suggested links between common viral pathogens and several top significant clusters.

This rearrangement joins TRBV12-5 to TRBJ1-5; D remains ambiguous. Sequenced material: PBMCs. The receptor was derived from a man aged 18 to 30 in good health and CMV-seropositive. The CDR3 nucleotides read TGTGCTAGTGGTTTACGACTTAATCAGCCCCAGCATTTT. Protein product: CASGLRLNQPQHF.